The 26 T cell receptor beta chains below were found in one sample sequenced in a study of T cell repertoires in cytomegalovirus infection. Using its own MiXCR run on the reads, TCRdb lists one record per CDR3 protein. The table includes around 440,000 distinct CDR3 sequences, about 11% detected once. Sample: PBMCs. The receptors derive from a human donor in good health (CMV status not recorded). Some clones in this sample may be carry-over from other donors' samples.

A word on this clonotype: Its ends do not fully match the called genes, so a read error is possible. The CDR3, as DNA: TGTGCCAGCAGACTGGGAGATATGCAGTATTTT. It translates to CASRLGDMQYF. This rearrangement joins TRBV6-6 to TRBJ2-3, with a possible D match to TRBD2 (5 bases). The CDR3 has 11 amino acids. Germline lookup yields CDR1 MNHNY and CDR2 SVGAGI (reference sequence).

The chain is built from TRBV29-1 and TRBJ2-3; no definite D call. The V gene lost 4 bases and the J gene lost 5 bases, with 10 bases spanning the gap. The CDR3 covers 12 residues. From germline, CDR1 is SQVTM and CDR2 ANQGSEA. The DNA of the CDR3 is TGCAGCGTTGTGTGGGATCGAGATACGCAGTATTTT. Translating it yields CSVVWDRDTQYF.

This clonotype was found many times. This chain links TRBV6-5 with TRBJ1-5; possible D gene TRBD1, 6 bases. The CDR3 covers 13 residues. In germline, CDR1 is MNHEY, CDR2 SVGAGI. Trimming stripped 8 bases from V and 3 bases from J, with 11 bases between. The CDR3 reads CASATGYNQPQHF. Here the CDR3 DNA reads TGTGCCAGCGCAACAGGGTACAATCAGCCCCAGCATTTT.

This chain uses TRBV7-9 with TRBJ1-2; the match to TRBD1 covers 11 bases. Germline CDR1 reads SEHNR; CDR2 reads FQNEAQ (reference sequence). This CDR3 region has 12 residues. V shed 5 bases and J 13 bases; nucleotides not matched to a gene: 6. The CDR3 loop is CASSPGQGASTF. CDR3 DNA: TGTGCCAGCAGCCCCGGACAGGGGGCAAGCACCTTC. The full variable domain, with the rest looked up from reference TRBV7-9 and TRBJ1-2, is DTGVSQNPRHKITKRGQNVTFRCDPISEHNRLYWYRQTLGQGPEFLTYFQNEAQLEKSRLLSDRFSAERPKGSFSTLEIQRTEQGDSAMYLCASSPGQGASTFGSGTRLTVV.

As regards this clonotype: Just one base apart from a much larger clone, this may be a read error. The chain is built from TRBV5-4 and TRBJ2-2, with D possibly matching TRBD1 (5 bases). The CDR3 sequence is 16 residues long. The germline gives CDR1 SGHNT, CDR2 YYREEE (reference sequence). The DNA for the CDR3 is TGTGCCGGCAGCCCCCGTCTAGGGGCAATAGCCGGGGAGCTGTTTTTT. It is translated as CAGSPRLGAIAGELFF.

This clonotype has more than one count but fewer than ten. The J gene is TRBJ1-1, the V gene TRBV2, with D hard to call. V lost 6 bases and J lost 0, with 14 bases in between. The CDR3 is 15 amino acids. Germline CDR1 SNHLY, CDR2 FYNNEI. CDR3 DNA sequence: TGTGCCAGCAGGATCGACAAAATGATGAACACTGAAGCTTTCTTT. This sequence encodes CASRIDKMMNTEAFF.

This clonotype showed up many times. This sequence joins TRBV20-1 and TRBJ2-7; D gene unclear. The length of the CDR3 is 10 residues. V dropped 6 bases and J dropped 9 bases, with 12 bases sitting between them. Germline CDR1 and CDR2: DFQATT and SNEGSKA (reference sequence). CDR3 sequence: CSARRSGQYF. The DNA of the CDR3 is TGCAGTGCGCGTCGGTCTGGGCAGTACTTC.

This clonotype was recorded at least ten times. This chain links TRBV4-2 with TRBJ2-1, with 15 bases matching TRBD2. V was pared by 0 bases and J by 4 bases, with 10 bases of the junction left unmatched. The CDR3 covers 20 residues. Germline CDR1 reads LGHNA; CDR2 reads YNFKEQ. Here the CDR3 DNA reads TGTGCCAGCAGCCAAGACATTACCCATGGACTAGCGGGAGGGTACAATGAGCAGTTCTTC. Protein product: CASSQDITHGLAGGYNEQFF.

This sequence joins TRBV18 and TRBJ1-2, with D possibly matching TRBD1 (6 bases). The length of the CDR3 is 13 residues. CDR1 is KGHSH, CDR2 LQKENI, per germline. V gave up 6 bases and J gave up 7 bases, with 15 bases separating them. The CDR3 reads CASSNLTGLGYTF. The CDR3 DNA follows: TGTGCCAGCTCTAACTTAACAGGGCTTGGCTACACCTTC.

This clonotype was counted ten times or more. The chain links TRBV7-2 to TRBJ2-7; D remains ambiguous. V dropped 5 bases and J dropped 2 bases, with 7 bases sitting between them. CDR3 length equals 12 residues. Germline V lookup: CDR1 SGHTA, CDR2 FQGNSA. The CDR3 DNA follows: TGTGCCAGCAGCCCCCGCCCCTACGAGCAGTACTTC. Protein sequence: CASSPRPYEQYF.

The rearrangement joins TRBV5-5 to TRBJ2-3; D possibly corresponds to TRBD2 (5 bases). The CDR3 consists of 18 residues. From germline, CDR1 is SGHKS and CDR2 YYEKEE (reference sequence). Deletions cut 0 bases from V and 0 bases from J, with 17 bases between. The CDR3 DNA reads TGTGCCAGCAGCTTGGCTATTCAGCCTAGCCCTAGCACAGATACGCAGTATTTT. This encodes CASSLAIQPSPSTDTQYF.

This clonotype was recorded at least ten times. The rearrangement uses TRBV12-3 or TRBV12-4 and TRBJ1-2; D not resolved. V was shortened by 3 bases and J by 5 bases, with 13 bases between the two germline ends. The CDR3 runs to 14 residues. CDR3 bases: TGTGCCAGCAGTTTGGACCCTCCCGCTTATGGCTACACCTTC. Its protein is CASSLDPPAYGYTF.

With regard to this clonotype: A read error may be the cause here, since a much bigger clone is one base away. The chain employs TRBV20-1 and TRBJ2-7; D tentatively fits TRBD1 or TRBD2 (6 bases each). V was cut by 3 bases and J by 4 bases, with 22 bases left in between. Germline lookup yields CDR1 DFQATT and CDR2 SNEGSKA (reference sequence). The CDR3 is made up of 16 amino acids. CDR3 residues: CSASGGGRGNPYEQYF. The DNA of the CDR3 is TGCAGTGCTAGTGGGGGAGGCAGGGGCAATCCGTACGAGCAGTACTTC.

The chain is built from TRBV7-9 and TRBJ2-7, with no clear D. Germline CDR1 reads SEHNR; CDR2 reads FQNEAQ (reference sequence). V was pared by 5 bases and J by 7 bases, with 15 bases between. This CDR3 spans 13 amino acids. CDR3 sequence reads: CASSPSATREQYF. The CDR3 DNA is TGTGCCAGCAGCCCCTCTGCCACGAGGGAGCAGTACTTC.

This clonotype came up a few times. The chain is built from TRBV20-1 and TRBJ2-7; D is ambiguous. CDR1 DFQATT and CDR2 SNEGSKA come from the germline V gene (reference sequence). This CDR3 comprises 13 residues. V dropped 0 bases and J dropped 2 bases, with 8 bases sitting between them. The CDR3 here is CSARDKAPYEQYF. CDR3 coding DNA: TGCAGTGCTAGAGATAAGGCCCCCTACGAGCAGTACTTC.

This clonotype has ten or more counts. The V and J genes are TRBV19 and TRBJ2-2; 15 bases agree with TRBD2. Germline-derived CDR1 and CDR2 are LNHDA and SQIVND (reference sequence). The CDR3 contains 17 residues. V shed 5 bases, J shed 5 bases, and the junction held 6 bases outside the gene matches. The CDR3 region is CASSPRGLAGGTGELFF. The CDR3 region has the DNA TGTGCCAGTAGTCCACGGGGACTAGCGGGAGGAACCGGGGAGCTGTTTTTT.

The CDR3, as DNA: TGTGCCAGCAGTTATACCGGGGCGATCAGTCGCGCTGAAGCTTTCTTT. Residues: CASSYTGAISRAEAFF. V and J are TRBV7-3 and TRBJ1-1; TRBD1 is a possible D gene (5 bases). Germline CDR1 and CDR2: SGHTA and FQGTGA. The CDR3 sequence is 16 residues long. Trimming stripped 6 bases from V and 6 bases from J, with 23 bases between.

This clonotype was seen ten or more times. V gene TRBV12-3 or TRBV12-4 combines with J gene TRBJ2-2; tentatively, D is TRBD2 (5 bases). There are 15 residues in the CDR3. The V end was cut by 6 bases, the J end by 7 bases, with 18 bases between. CDR3 in amino acids: CASSPLRGYDGELFF. Written as DNA, the CDR3 is TGTGCCAGCAGCCCCCTGAGAGGGTATGACGGGGAGCTGTTTTTT.

This clonotype came up many times. The chain carries TRBV12-3 or TRBV12-4 and TRBJ2-1, with 10 bases matching TRBD2. V shed 5 bases, J shed 6 bases, and the junction held 22 bases outside the gene matches. The CDR3 runs 20 residues. CDR3 nucleotides: TGTGCCAGCAGTACAAGACGCAGCGGGGGGGCCGCTTTTATGCCCAATGAGCAGTTCTTC. This encodes CASSTRRSGGAAFMPNEQFF.

Many counts were recorded for this clonotype. The chain uses TRBV11-1 and TRBJ2-2; the D gene is possibly TRBD2 (5 bases). Germline V gene lookup returns CDR1 SGHAT and CDR2 FQDESV (reference sequence). The CDR3 contains 17 residues. The V end was cut by 1 base, the J end by 1 base, with 13 bases between. The CDR3 DNA sequence: TGTGCCAGCAGCTTAGGGAGGAGCGGAGAGAACACCGGGGAGCTGTTTTTT. This gives the protein CASSLGRSGENTGELFF.

This clonotype turned up a few times. The rearrangement links TRBV6-2 or TRBV6-3 to TRBJ2-7; D gene unclear. CDR1 and CDR2 (germline): MNHEY, SVGEGT. The CDR3 contains 13 residues. Trimming cost V 2 bases and J 4 bases, with 9 bases left between them. The CDR3 protein is CASSYPLGYEQYF. The CDR3 DNA follows: TGTGCCAGCAGTTACCCCCTCGGGTACGAGCAGTACTTC.

This clonotype was observed many times. J is TRBJ2-5 and V is TRBV4-2, with TRBD1 matching 9 bases. V gave up 1 base and J gave up 2 bases; unmatched junction bases: 5. Germline assignment: CDR1 LGHNA and CDR2 YNFKEQ. This CDR3 has 16 amino acids. Written as DNA, the CDR3 is TGTGCCAGCAGCCAAGGTTGGGACAGGGCACAAGAGACCCAGTACTTC. Amino acid sequence: CASSQGWDRAQETQYF.

This chain connects TRBV7-9 to TRBJ2-7, with 9 bases identical to TRBD1. Germline-derived CDR1 and CDR2 are SEHNR and FQNEAQ (reference sequence). This CDR3 has 16 amino acids. The ends lost 5 bases at V and 0 bases at J; junction bases unmatched: 8. The CDR3 DNA is TGTGCCAGCAGCCCACTCGGACAGGGGAGCTCCTACGAGCAGTACTTC. Translating it yields CASSPLGQGSSYEQYF.

This clonotype was counted at least ten times. This sequence joins TRBV27 and TRBJ2-7; TRBD2 agrees at 11 bases. Germline CDR1 is MNHEY and CDR2 is SMNVEV (reference sequence). This CDR3 is built from 16 residues. The junction had 6 bases not matched to a gene; V was cut back by 4 bases and J by 1 base. The DNA for the CDR3 is TGTGCCAGCAGTTACGAAGGGACTAGCGGTTCCTACGAGCAGTACTTC. Translation: CASSYEGTSGSYEQYF.

This sequence joins TRBV20-1 and TRBJ2-5; 10 nucleotides match TRBD2. Germline-derived CDR1 and CDR2 are DFQATT and SNEGSKA (reference sequence). V lost 4 bases to trimming and J lost 5 bases; unmatched junction nucleotides: 10. The CDR3 sequence is 15 residues long. The CDR3 sequence is CSATTLAGKGETQYF. Here the CDR3 DNA reads TGCAGTGCTACGACACTAGCGGGAAAAGGCGAGACCCAGTACTTC.

This clonotype was counted ten times or more. The V gene is TRBV28, the J gene TRBJ1-2; 7 nucleotides line up with TRBD1. The germline V gene encodes CDR1 MDHEN and CDR2 SYDVKM. The V and J ends lost 5 bases and 2 bases, in that order; junction bases with no gene match: 8. This CDR3 comprises 15 residues. CDR3 DNA: TGTGCCAGCAGTACATTTGGGACAGCCAACTATGGCTACACCTTC. Protein: CASSTFGTANYGYTF.